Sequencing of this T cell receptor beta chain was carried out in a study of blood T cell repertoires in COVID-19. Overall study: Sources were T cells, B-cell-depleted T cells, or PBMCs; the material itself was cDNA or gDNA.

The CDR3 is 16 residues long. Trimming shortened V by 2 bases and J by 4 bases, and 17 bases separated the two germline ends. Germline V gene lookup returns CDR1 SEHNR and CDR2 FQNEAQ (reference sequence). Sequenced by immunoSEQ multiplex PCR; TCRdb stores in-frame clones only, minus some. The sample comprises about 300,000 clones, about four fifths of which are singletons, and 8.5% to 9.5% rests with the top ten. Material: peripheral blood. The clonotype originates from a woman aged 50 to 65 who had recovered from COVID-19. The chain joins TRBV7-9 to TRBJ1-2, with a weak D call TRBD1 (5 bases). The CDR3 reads CASSLWGSPGSYGYTF. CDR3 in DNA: TGTGCCAGCAGCTTATGGGGCTCTCCGGGTAGCTATGGCTACACCTTC.